This TCR beta chain was obtained from a study of PD-1 and CTLA-4 blockade in melanoma. CDR1 and CDR2 from the germline V gene are SGHRS and YFSETQ. The CDR3 is 17 residues long. The junction had 16 bases not matched to a gene; V was cut back by 2 bases and J by 5 bases. TCRdb's copy holds only in-frame clones and misses some; the assay was immunoSEQ multiplex PCR. The sample yields tens of thousands of clones, roughly nine tenths seen once. The sample was CD8+ T cells from peripheral blood, taken before anti-PD-1 treatment. The receptor was isolated from a human donor with melanoma. V usage is TRBV5-1 and J usage is TRBJ2-7, with 7 positions matching TRBD2. The CDR3 nucleotides are TGCGCCAGCAGCTTTGACATCGGGGGAGGGACGTTCGACGAGCAGTACTTC. Protein product: CASSFDIGGGTFDEQYF.